These T cell receptor beta chains were read from a single sample in a study of T cells in Graves' hyperthyroidism and ophthalmopathy. One entry per CDR3 protein, called by TCRdb with MiXCR from the multiplex PCR reads. The sample consists of 250,000 to 400,000 distinct CDR3 sequences, roughly an eighth of them appearing once. The sample consisted of blood. Receptors were obtained from a woman aged 40 to 50 with Graves' ophthalmopathy. Both conserved end residues are part of each CDR3. A D gene is named only where the DNA matches it firmly. Some rows mark clone size as missing; the rest say once, few, many or name a class of expanded clone.

clone size	D gene	V gene	J gene	CDR3 protein	CDR3 DNA
few	NA	TRBV28	TRBJ2-2	CASSLLYGGELFF	TGTGCCAGCAGTTTACTGTACGGCGGGGAGCTGTTTTTT
NA	NA	TRBV3-1	TRBJ1-6	CASSQVAGDSPLHF	TGTGCCAGCAGCCAAGTGGCGGGGGATTCACCCCTCCACTTT
NA	TRBD1	TRBV10-3	TRBJ1-1	CAIDRGQGGSNTEAFF	TGTGCCATCGATAGAGGACAGGGGGGCTCGAACACTGAAGCTTTCTTT
many	TRBD1	TRBV7-2	TRBJ2-7	CASSLGFGQGYEQYF	TGTGCCAGCAGCTTGGGATTCGGACAGGGCTACGAGCAGTACTTC
few	NA	TRBV10-3	TRBJ2-5	CAIRNAELALETQYF	TGTGCCATCAGGAACGCGGAACTAGCTCTGGAGACCCAGTACTTC
NA	TRBD2	TRBV6-1	TRBJ2-1	CASSLWGSGGSYNEQFF	TGTGCCAGCAGCCTATGGGGTAGCGGGGGATCCTACAATGAGCAGTTCTTC
many	TRBD2	TRBV5-5	TRBJ2-1	CASRSVSGSDEQFF	TGTGCCAGCAGATCGGTGAGCGGGAGTGATGAGCAGTTCTTC
many	NA	TRBV29-1	TRBJ1-1	CSALQGYRHQNTEAFF	TGCAGCGCCCTGCAAGGATACAGGCACCAGAACACTGAAGCTTTCTTT
few	NA	TRBV20-1	TRBJ2-3	CSASGGRPTDTQYF	TGCAGTGCTAGCGGGGGGCGACCCACAGATACGCAGTATTTT
few	TRBD1	TRBV19	TRBJ1-5	CASSMDRVGNQPQHF	TGTGCCAGTAGTATGGACAGGGTAGGCAATCAGCCCCAGCATTTT
few	NA	TRBV30	TRBJ2-7	CAWSLSIPYEQYF	TGTGCCTGGAGTCTTTCCATCCCCTACGAGCAGTACTTC
NA	NA	TRBV12-3/TRBV12-4	TRBJ2-3	CASSLSPTSAPSDTQYF	TGTGCCAGCAGTTTAAGTCCGACTAGTGCCCCTTCAGATACGCAGTATTTT
many	NA	TRBV7-2	TRBJ2-1	CASSLTSRNYNEQFF	TGTGCCAGCAGCTTAACTAGCCGAAACTACAATGAGCAGTTCTTC